This TCR beta chain was captured by sequencing in a study of identical twins. Notes on the study in general: Conclusions were based on cross-sectional statistical analysis, without following the same donors. Within twin pairs, the out-of-frame alpha sequences they shared showed excess low generation probability. The degree of excess twin sharing was weaker in beta out-of-frame sequences.

On this clonotype: What it binds is not known.

V lost 3 bases and J 0 bases, leaving 17 bases between the germline ends. This CDR3 comprises 17 residues. Germline-derived CDR1 and CDR2 are SGDLS and YYNGEE. TCRdb reprocessed the 5' RACE reads with MiXCR, giving one entry per CDR3 protein. The profile shows some 760,000 distinct CDR3 sequences, over 15% of them singletons. In addition, the sample was reused for a study of T cells expressing NK-cell markers. That work states: Beta-chain profiling covered CD3+CD56+NKG2C+, CD3+CD56+NKG2C- and CD3+CD56-NKG2C+ sorted subsets.

This chain links TRBV9 with TRBJ2-3, with D perhaps matching TRBD2 (6 bases). The sequenced sample consisted of PBMCs. This receptor was identified in a woman aged 18-29 years in good health. The CDR3 spells CASSAFTGSGSTDTQYF. The DNA of the CDR3 is TGTGCCAGCAGCGCCTTTACCGGGAGCGGCAGCACAGATACGCAGTATTTT. Filled out from reference TRBV9 and TRBJ2-3, the complete variable domain reads DSGVTQTPKHLITATGQRVTLRCSPRSGDLSVYWYQQSLDQGLQFLIQYYNGEERAKGNILERFSAQQFPDLHSELNLSSLELGDSALYFCASSAFTGSGSTDTQYFGPGTRLTVL.